Listed below are T cell receptor beta chains from one sample, sequenced in a study of OX40 agonist ivuxolimab in advanced cancers. Produced via immunoSEQ multiplex PCR; TCRdb's table is partial and in-frame only. The sample contains 70,000 to 90,000 clones, roughly 87% of which appear only once. Sequenced here: CD4+ or CD8+ T cells sorted from blood, sampled in a trial of the OX40 agonist ivuxolimab. These receptors were collected from an adult with an advanced solid tumor such as melanoma, head and neck, liver or kidney cancer. Each CDR3 is given with its conserved first and last residue. Each record gives: D gene, clone size, V gene, J gene, CDR3 DNA, CDR3 protein. The D gene is left open where the match is weak. Part of the rows lack a size; the others show once, few, many or a class for expanded clones.

D: NA; size: NA; V: TRBV5-4; J: TRBJ2-3; DNA: TGTGCCAGCAGCTCGACAGGCGCCGAAGTTACGCAGTATTTT; CDR3: CASSSTGAEVTQYF
D: TRBD1; size: NA; V: TRBV7-8; J: TRBJ1-2; DNA: TGTGCCAGCAGTCTCAACTTCCGGACAGGTAGCTACACCTTC; CDR3: CASSLNFRTGSYTF
D: NA; size: NA; V: TRBV9; J: TRBJ2-6; DNA: TGTGCCAGCAGCGTAATGGGGGGCACTGGGGCCAACGTCCTGACTTTC; CDR3: CASSVMGGTGANVLTF
D: NA; size: once; V: TRBV18; J: TRBJ2-3; DNA: TGTGCCAGCTCACCAGGGGTGCACAGGGATACGCAGTATTTT; CDR3: CASSPGVHRDTQYF
D: TRBD1; size: NA; V: TRBV28; J: TRBJ1-4; DNA: TGTGCCAGCAGGAGAACAGGGGGCTTAAGACTGTTTTTT; CDR3: CASRRTGGLRLFF
D: NA; size: NA; V: TRBV7-9; J: TRBJ1-5; DNA: TGTGCCAGCAGCCGTCAGGGTGGAAGGAATCAGCCCCAGCATTTT; CDR3: CASSRQGGRNQPQHF
D: NA; size: few; V: TRBV2; J: TRBJ1-2; DNA: TGTGCCAGCAGTGAAGTGGCAGACTATGGCTACACCTTC; CDR3: CASSEVADYGYTF
D: TRBD1; size: few; V: TRBV6-1; J: TRBJ2-1; DNA: TGTGCCAGCAGTGAAGGGGGGACAGCATTCTACAATGAGCAGTTCTTC; CDR3: CASSEGGTAFYNEQFF
D: TRBD2; size: NA; V: TRBV29-1; J: TRBJ2-1; DNA: TGCAGCGCCCTAGCGGAACCATACAATGAGCAGTTCTTC; CDR3: CSALAEPYNEQFF
D: NA; size: NA; V: TRBV2; J: TRBJ2-2; DNA: TGTGCCAGCAGTGGAGGGAACACCGGGGAGCTGTTTTTT; CDR3: CASSGGNTGELFF
D: NA; size: NA; V: TRBV4-1; J: TRBJ1-1; DNA: TGCGCCAGCAGCCTAGGGGCGCGTAACACTGAAGCTTTCTTT; CDR3: CASSLGARNTEAFF
D: TRBD1; size: few; V: TRBV10-1; J: TRBJ1-6; DNA: TGCGCCAGCAGACCGACAGGGGTGGGTTCACCCCTCCACTTT; CDR3: CASRPTGVGSPLHF
D: NA; size: NA; V: TRBV2; J: TRBJ2-7; DNA: TGTGCCAGCCGCGAGGGGGCCTACGAGCAGTACTTC; CDR3: CASREGAYEQYF
D: NA; size: NA; V: TRBV4-2; J: TRBJ2-7; DNA: TGTGCCAGCAGCCAAGAGCGGACTTCTTACGAGCAGTACTTC; CDR3: CASSQERTSYEQYF
D: NA; size: NA; V: TRBV6-1; J: TRBJ1-1; DNA: TGTGCCAGCAGTTATAGAGGGATGGCTTTCTTT; CDR3: CASSYRGMAFF
D: NA; size: NA; V: TRBV10-2; J: TRBJ1-5; DNA: TGCGCCAGCAGTGAGTCGGGGGGGACCCAGCATTTT; CDR3: CASSESGGTQHF
D: NA; size: NA; V: TRBV28; J: TRBJ1-2; DNA: TGTGCCAGCCTCAAGGGATATAACTATGGCTACACCTTC; CDR3: CASLKGYNYGYTF
D: NA; size: NA; V: TRBV6-5; J: TRBJ2-3; DNA: TGTGCCAGCAGTTTCTCCCCTAGCACAGATACGCAGTATTTT; CDR3: CASSFSPSTDTQYF
D: NA; size: once; V: TRBV5-1; J: TRBJ2-5; DNA: TGCGCCAGCAGCTTGGCCAGTACCAGCGGACAAGAGACCCAGTACTTC; CDR3: CASSLASTSGQETQYF
D: NA; size: few; V: TRBV2; J: TRBJ1-5; DNA: TGTGCCAGCAGTGCCGGAAATCAGCCCCAGCATTTT; CDR3: CASSAGNQPQHF
D: NA; size: NA; V: TRBV28; J: TRBJ1-2; DNA: TGTGCCAGCAGTGTACCCCTGGGTGGCGGCTACACCTTC; CDR3: CASSVPLGGGYTF
D: NA; size: NA; V: TRBV6-1; J: TRBJ1-1; DNA: TGTGCCAGCAGTGAGAGTAACCTGAACACTGAAGCTTTCTTT; CDR3: CASSESNLNTEAFF
D: NA; size: NA; V: TRBV7-6; J: TRBJ2-7; DNA: TGTGCCAGCAGCGAAGTACTTGCGGGGTTTAGAGGCCCGATAGAGGAGCAGTACTTC; CDR3: CASSEVLAGFRGPIEEQYF
D: TRBD1; size: NA; V: TRBV28; J: TRBJ1-5; DNA: TGTGCCAGCAGTTTCTCCGGGACAGGGGGTAGGCCCCAGCATTTT; CDR3: CASSFSGTGGRPQHF
D: NA; size: NA; V: TRBV28; J: TRBJ2-7; DNA: TGTGCCAGCAGGCGGACATTAGCCTACGAGCAGTACTTC; CDR3: CASRRTLAYEQYF
D: NA; size: NA; V: TRBV25-1; J: TRBJ1-3; DNA: TGTGCCAGCAGTGGACTCAGGGGAAGGGACTCTGGAAACACCATATATTTT; CDR3: CASSGLRGRDSGNTIYF
D: TRBD2; size: NA; V: TRBV2; J: TRBJ2-7; DNA: TGTGCCAGCAGTGTGTCGGCGGGGGTCGCGAACGAGCAGTACTTC; CDR3: CASSVSAGVANEQYF
D: NA; size: NA; V: TRBV28; J: TRBJ2-3; DNA: TGTGCCAGCACCCGGGGGGATACGCAGTATTTT; CDR3: CASTRGDTQYF
D: NA; size: NA; V: TRBV5-1; J: TRBJ2-7; DNA: TGCGCCAGCAGCTTCGGGACAAAGTACACCTACGAGCAGTACTTC; CDR3: CASSFGTKYTYEQYF
D: NA; size: NA; V: TRBV28; J: TRBJ2-7; DNA: TGTGCCAGCAGTTTACCGATATATCAGAGACCCTACGAGCAGTACTTC; CDR3: CASSLPIYQRPYEQYF
D: NA; size: NA; V: TRBV6-6; J: TRBJ2-3; DNA: TGTGCCGCACTTCCGGGACGGTTCACAGATACGCAGTATTTT; CDR3: CAALPGRFTDTQYF
D: NA; size: NA; V: TRBV29-1; J: TRBJ2-5; DNA: TGCAGCGCCAACTTAGGCGGGGAGACCCAGTACTTC; CDR3: CSANLGGETQYF
D: NA; size: NA; V: TRBV6-6; J: TRBJ1-1; DNA: TGTGCCATCAGTGCTCCGGGTCAAACTGAAGCTTTCTTT; CDR3: CAISAPGQTEAFF